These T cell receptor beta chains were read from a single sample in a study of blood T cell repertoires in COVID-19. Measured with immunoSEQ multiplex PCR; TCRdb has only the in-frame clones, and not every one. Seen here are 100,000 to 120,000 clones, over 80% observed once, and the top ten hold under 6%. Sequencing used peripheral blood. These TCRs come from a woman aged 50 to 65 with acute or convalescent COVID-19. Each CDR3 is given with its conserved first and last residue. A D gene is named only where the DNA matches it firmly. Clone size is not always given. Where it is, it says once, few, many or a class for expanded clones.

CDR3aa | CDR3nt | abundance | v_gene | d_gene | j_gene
CASSPSGGYTF | TGTGCCAGCAGTCCGTCGGGTGGCTACACCTTC | . | TRBV12-3/TRBV12-4 | . | TRBJ1-2
CASSTITGNEQYF | TGTGCCAGCAGTACAATAACAGGGAACGAGCAGTACTTC | . | TRBV6-5 | . | TRBJ2-7
CAWSVSSTSNYGYTF | TGTGCCTGGAGTGTTTCCTCGACTTCTAACTATGGCTACACCTTC | . | TRBV30 | . | TRBJ1-2
CAAGQGTNTEAFF | TGCGCCGCCGGCCAGGGAACGAACACTGAAGCTTTCTTT | . | TRBV10-2 | . | TRBJ1-1
CASSQDLSPNTEAFF | TGTGCCAGCAGCCAAGATCTCAGTCCGAACACTGAAGCTTTCTTT | once | TRBV3-1/TRBV3-2 | . | TRBJ1-1
CASSLPYNSPLHF | TGTGCCAGCAGCCTACCTTATAATTCACCCCTCCACTTT | . | TRBV7-9 | . | TRBJ1-6
CSISGRTYNEQFF | TGCAGCATTAGCGGGAGGACCTACAATGAGCAGTTCTTC | . | TRBV29-1 | TRBD2 | TRBJ2-1
CAWSVGPGREQYF | TGTGCCTGGAGTGTAGGTCCGGGGAGGGAGCAGTACTTC | . | TRBV30 | . | TRBJ2-7
CASSLSGGGTEAFF | TGTGCCAGCAGCCTCTCGGGAGGGGGCACTGAAGCTTTCTTT | . | TRBV11-2 | . | TRBJ1-1
CASSQETGNADTQYF | TGCGCCAGCAGCCAAGAAACAGGGAACGCAGATACGCAGTATTTT | . | TRBV4-3 | . | TRBJ2-3
CAGRNRVDQPQHF | TGTGCCGGCAGAAACAGGGTTGATCAGCCCCAGCATTTT | . | TRBV6-4 | . | TRBJ1-5
CASSFGTGRGYGYTF | TGTGCCAGCAGCTTCGGGACAGGGCGGGGGTATGGCTACACCTTC | few | TRBV5-6 | TRBD1 | TRBJ1-2
CASSLTPFFSNRGETEAFF | TGTGCCAGCAGCTTAACGCCCTTTTTCAGTAACAGGGGGGAAACTGAAGCTTTCTTT | . | TRBV13 | TRBD1 | TRBJ1-1
CASRRGQRKDQPQHF | TGTGCCAGCCGGAGAGGACAGAGAAAAGATCAGCCCCAGCATTTT | once | TRBV2 | . | TRBJ1-5
CASSISPGGAQYF | TGTGCCAGTAGTATAAGTCCTGGGGGGGCCCAGTACTTC | . | TRBV19 | TRBD2 | TRBJ2-5
CASSEFKPAALGDSNQPQHF | TGTGCCAGCAGTGAGTTCAAGCCTGCAGCACTGGGAGATAGCAATCAGCCCCAGCATTTT | . | TRBV2 | . | TRBJ1-5
CASSERLYSEAFF | TGTGCCAGCAGCGAGAGACTTTATAGTGAAGCTTTCTTT | once | TRBV9 | . | TRBJ1-1
CASRLQGQGVGGYTF | TGTGCCAGCAGGTTACAGGGACAGGGGGTTGGAGGCTACACCTTC | once | TRBV2 | TRBD1 | TRBJ1-2
CASSLAGSGNYNEQFF | TGTGCCAGCAGCTTAGCTGGTAGCGGGAATTACAATGAGCAGTTCTTC | . | TRBV7-9 | TRBD2 | TRBJ2-1
CASSSSRDTQYF | TGTGCCAGCAGTTCTAGCCGGGATACGCAGTATTTT | few | TRBV6-2/TRBV6-3 | . | TRBJ2-3
CASSYTSSLREKLFF | TGTGCCAGCAGCTACACTAGCTCTTTACGTGAAAAACTGTTTTTT | . | TRBV7-2 | . | TRBJ1-4
CASSEEGAGKTEAFF | TGTGCCAGCAGTGAAGAGGGCGCAGGGAAGACTGAAGCTTTCTTT | . | TRBV6-1 | . | TRBJ1-1
CASSPGQGRFNEQFF | TGTGCCAGCAGCCCAGGACAGGGGAGGTTCAATGAGCAGTTCTTC | once | TRBV7-3 | TRBD1 | TRBJ2-1
CASSRSDSGEETQYF | TGTGCCAGCAGCCGGAGCGACTCAGGGGAAGAGACCCAGTACTTC | once | TRBV7-9 | . | TRBJ2-5
CATSPDRGNRETQYF | TGTGCCACCAGCCCCGACAGGGGGAACCGGGAGACCCAGTACTTC | . | TRBV15 | TRBD1 | TRBJ2-5
CASSPRTGALSGANVLTF | TGTGCCAGCAGCCCTCGGACAGGGGCCCTCTCTGGGGCCAACGTCCTGACTTTC | . | TRBV3-1/TRBV3-2 | TRBD1 | TRBJ2-6
CASNSDIFNSPLHF | TGTGCCAGCAATTCGGACATATTCAATTCACCCCTCCACTTT | . | TRBV2 | . | TRBJ1-6
CAWSAGNEQFF | TGTGCCTGGAGCGCGGGCAATGAGCAGTTCTTC | . | TRBV30 | . | TRBJ2-1
CAWSALRGIYEQYF | TGTGCCTGGAGTGCCTTAAGAGGTATATACGAGCAGTACTTC | . | TRBV30 | . | TRBJ2-7
CARSPHLGSGGNADTQYF | TGTGCCAGAAGCCCCCACTTGGGTAGCGGGGGTAATGCAGATACGCAGTATTTT | . | TRBV7-5 | . | TRBJ2-3
CASSPGHSNTEAFF | TGTGCCAGCAGCCCGGGACACTCGAACACTGAAGCTTTCTTT | . | TRBV7-6 | . | TRBJ1-1
CSVERLDRGGYNEQFF | TGCAGCGTTGAACGCCTGGACAGGGGAGGGTACAATGAGCAGTTCTTC | . | TRBV29-1 | TRBD1 | TRBJ2-1
CASGRDRNQPQHF | TGTGCCAGCGGGCGGGACAGAAATCAGCCCCAGCATTTT | . | TRBV6-5 | TRBD1 | TRBJ1-5
CASSMGSGTGDGYTF | TGTGCCAGTAGTATGGGATCCGGGACAGGTGATGGCTACACCTTC | . | TRBV19 | TRBD1 | TRBJ1-2
CASSKIRDTVYNSPLHF | TGTGCCAGCTCCAAAATCCGGGACACTGTCTATAATTCACCCCTCCACTTT | . | TRBV18 | . | TRBJ1-6
CASTSSTEAFF | TGCGCCAGCACCTCGAGCACTGAAGCTTTCTTT | . | TRBV10-2 | . | TRBJ1-1
CASSQEGGANTEAFF | TGTGCCAGCAGCCAAGAGGGAGGGGCGAACACTGAAGCTTTCTTT | . | TRBV3-1/TRBV3-2 | . | TRBJ1-1